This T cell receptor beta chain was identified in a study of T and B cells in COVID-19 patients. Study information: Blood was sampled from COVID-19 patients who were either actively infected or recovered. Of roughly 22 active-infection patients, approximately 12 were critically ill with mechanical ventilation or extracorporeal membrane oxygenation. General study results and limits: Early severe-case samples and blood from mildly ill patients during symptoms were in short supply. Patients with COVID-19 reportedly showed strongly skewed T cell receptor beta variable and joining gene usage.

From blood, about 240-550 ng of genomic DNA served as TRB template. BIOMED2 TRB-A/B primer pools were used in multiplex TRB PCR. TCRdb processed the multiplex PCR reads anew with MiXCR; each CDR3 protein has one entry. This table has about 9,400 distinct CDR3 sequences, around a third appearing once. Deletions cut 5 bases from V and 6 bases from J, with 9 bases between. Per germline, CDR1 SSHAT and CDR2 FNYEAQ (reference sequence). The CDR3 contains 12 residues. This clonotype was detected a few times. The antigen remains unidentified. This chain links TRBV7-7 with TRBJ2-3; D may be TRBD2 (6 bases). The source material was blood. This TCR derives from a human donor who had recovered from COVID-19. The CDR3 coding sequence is TGTGCCAGCAGCCATGGGGGGGATACGCAGTATTTT. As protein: CASSHGGDTQYF.